This T cell receptor (beta chain) came from a study of response to subunit inactivated influenza vaccine. Findings of the study overall: Researchers suggested that each seasonal influenza vaccination recruits few new T cells.

TCRdb analysed the RT-PCR reads with MiXCR anew, one entry per CDR3 protein. The table shows some 850,000 distinct CDR3 sequences, with around a sixth occurring only once. Trimming removed 10 bases at V and 1 base at J, with 13 bases between. The CDR3 length is 13 residues. This clonotype came up a few times. Antigen unknown. The chain carries TRBV12-3 or TRBV12-4 and TRBJ1-1, with a weak D call TRBD1 (6 bases). This specimen consisted of PBMCs from blood, obtained roughly 5 days after vaccination. The TCR originated in a man in his forties or fifties who received an inactivated influenza vaccine. CDR3 region: CAIRRGTNTEAFF. In DNA form, the CDR3 reads TGTGCCATCCGAAGGGGGACGAACACTGAAGCTTTCTTT.